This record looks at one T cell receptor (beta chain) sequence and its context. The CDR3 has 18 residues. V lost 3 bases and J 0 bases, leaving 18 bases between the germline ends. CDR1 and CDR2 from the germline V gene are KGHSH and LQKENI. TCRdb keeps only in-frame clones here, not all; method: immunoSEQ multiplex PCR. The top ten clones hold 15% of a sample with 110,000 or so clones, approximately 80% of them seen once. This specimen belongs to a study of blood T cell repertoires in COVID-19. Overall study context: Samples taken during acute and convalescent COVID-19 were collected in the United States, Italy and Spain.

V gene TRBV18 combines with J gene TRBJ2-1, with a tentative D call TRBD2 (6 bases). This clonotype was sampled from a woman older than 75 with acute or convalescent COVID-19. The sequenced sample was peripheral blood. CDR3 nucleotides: TGTGCCAGCTCACCTACCCTGGGACTGGAGAGCTCCTACAATGAGCAGTTCTTC. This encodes CASSPTLGLESSYNEQFF.